A single sample gave rise to the 29 T cell receptor beta chains below, sequenced in a study of cytomegalovirus exposure and HLA in healthy donors. Primers for the PCR totalled 60 Vbeta and 13 Jbeta. Repertoires were generated with immunoSEQ multiplex PCR, while TCRdb's copy carries only in-frame clones and drops some. This sample's table reports 130,000 or so clones. Sample: PBMCs. The receptor set was obtained from a woman in her fifties or sixties in good health and CMV-seronegative.

J is TRBJ2-7 and V is TRBV14, with TRBD2 matching 8 bases. The CDR3 length is 15 residues. Germline CDR1 SGHDN, CDR2 FVKESK. V lost 4 bases and J lost 4; bases outside the gene matches: 9. The CDR3: CASSPTGGRGYEQYF. The DNA of the CDR3 is TGTGCCAGCAGCCCCACGGGGGGGAGAGGGTACGAGCAGTACTTC. Complete variable domain (other parts from reference TRBV14 and TRBJ2-7): EAGVTQFPSHSVIEKGQTVTLRCDPISGHDNLYWYRRVMGKEIKFLLHFVKESKQDESGMPNNRFLAERTGGTYSTLKVQPAELEDSGVYFCASSPTGGRGYEQYFGPGTRLTVT.

The rearrangement links TRBV5-4 to TRBJ2-1, with D maybe TRBD2 (7 bases). This CDR3 has 17 residues. Germline V lookup: CDR1 SGHNT, CDR2 YYREEE (reference sequence). Between the trimmed V and J ends, which lost 1 base and 1 base, there was a span of 15 bases. CDR3: CASSLRAGATSYNEQFF. The CDR3 coding sequence is TGTGCCAGCAGCTTGAGGGCGGGGGCCACATCCTACAATGAGCAGTTCTTC.

J is TRBJ2-1 and V is TRBV27, with TRBD2 identical over 13 bases. V lost 6 bases and J lost 5; bases outside the gene matches: 7. CDR1 MNHEY and CDR2 SMNVEV come from the germline V gene (reference sequence). This CDR3 spans 16 amino acids. In DNA, the CDR3 is TGTGCCAGCAGCTTAACTAGCGGGAGGGCCAACAATGAGCAGTTCTTC. It yields the protein CASSLTSGRANNEQFF.

On this clone itself: A read error may produce the germline difference seen at one junction end. The V gene is TRBV2, the J gene TRBJ1-1; 9 bases map to TRBD1. The CDR3 extends over 14 amino acids. Germline V gene data show CDR1 as SNHLY and CDR2 as FYNNEI. The CDR3 nucleotides are TGTGCCAGCGGTGACTACAGGGGGCACACTGAAGCTTTCTTT. Amino acid sequence: CASGDYRGHTEAFF.

CDR3 loop: CASTISGGLEAFF. For the CDR3, the DNA is TGTGCCAGTACAATCTCCGGGGGGTTAGAAGCTTTCTTT. The rearrangement links TRBV19 to TRBJ1-1; maybe TRBD1 (5 bases). The CDR3 contains 13 residues. Germline values: CDR1 LNHDA, CDR2 SQIVND (reference sequence). Trimming stripped 7 bases from V and 8 bases from J, with 17 bases between.

The chain has TRBV5-1 and TRBJ1-1; D remains ambiguous. The V end was cut by 0 bases, the J end by 2 bases, with 8 bases between. CDR1 and CDR2 from the germline V gene are SGHRS and YFSETQ. This CDR3 has 14 residues. The DNA for the CDR3 is TGCGCCAGCAGCTTGGGCAGGCACAACACTGAAGCTTTCTTT. Residues: CASSLGRHNTEAFF. Filled out from reference TRBV5-1 and TRBJ1-1, the complete variable domain reads KAGVTQTPRYLIKTRGQQVTLSCSPISGHRSVSWYQQTPGQGLQFLFEYFSETQRNKGNFPGRFSGRQFSNSRSEMNVSTLELGDSALYLCASSLGRHNTEAFFGQGTRLTVV.

The J gene is TRBJ1-1, the V gene TRBV4-1; D is possibly TRBD1 (6 bases). The CDR3 totals 15 residues. Trimming took 4 bases from V and 3 from J, leaving 15 bases between them. Germline V gene lookup returns CDR1 MGHRA and CDR2 YSYEKL. The chain's CDR3 is CASSLQGEGDTEAFF. CDR3 in DNA: TGCGCCAGCAGCCTACAGGGTGAGGGTGACACTGAAGCTTTCTTT.

Here the CDR3 reads CASSQSGGASYNEQFF. In nucleotides, the CDR3 is TGTGCCAGCAGCCAAAGCGGGGGGGCCTCCTACAATGAGCAGTTCTTC. J is TRBJ2-1 and V is TRBV5-4; 10 positions agree with TRBD2. This CDR3 comprises 16 residues. After removal of 4 bases from V and 0 bases from J, the junction contained 4 bases not matched to a gene. Germline V lookup: CDR1 SGHNT, CDR2 YYREEE (reference sequence).

The chain recombines TRBV21-1 with TRBJ2-5; the table's D call TRBD1 went unverified against the DNA. TRBV21-1 is given as a pseudogene. This CDR3 is built from 16 residues. CDR3 protein: CASSKSGTAPQETQYF. CDR3 coding DNA: TGTGCCAGCAGCAAATCCGGGACAGCGCCTCAAGAGACCCAGTACTTC.

CDR3 nucleotides: TGTGCCAGCAGCACAGGGACCCTAAACACCGGGGAGCTGTTTTTT. Its protein product is CASSTGTLNTGELFF. The rearrangement links TRBV6-5 to TRBJ2-2; tentatively, D is TRBD1 (6 bases). The germline V gene has CDR1 MNHEY and CDR2 SVGAGI. Trimming cost V 6 bases and J 2 bases, with 13 bases left between them. The CDR3 length is 15 residues.

V gene TRBV28 combines with J gene TRBJ2-5, with D perhaps matching TRBD2 (7 bases). V was pared by 5 bases and J by 5 bases, with 21 bases between. The CDR3 totals 16 residues. The germline gives CDR1 MDHEN, CDR2 SYDVKM. The CDR3 is CASSLSPGGQWETQYF. The CDR3, as DNA: TGTGCCAGCAGTCTCTCCCCCGGGGGGCAGTGGGAGACCCAGTACTTC.

J is TRBJ2-7 and V is TRBV2, with D possibly matching TRBD2 (6 bases). The CDR3 consists of 15 residues. Germline V gene data show CDR1 as SNHLY and CDR2 as FYNNEI. The V and J ends lost 8 bases and 4 bases respectively, with 21 bases between them. CDR3 nucleotides: TGTGCCAGCTCTTTAAGTCCCAGTAGCGGTTACGAGCAGTACTTC. The encoded protein is CASSLSPSSGYEQYF.

This chain's CDR3 is CASSLKRPTKEDFF. Here the CDR3 DNA reads TGTGCCAGCAGTTTAAAGCGACCGACGAAGGAGGATTTCTTT. The gene calls are TRBV28 and TRBJ1-1; D gene ambiguous. Trimming took 2 bases from V and 13 from J, leaving 20 bases between them. The CDR3 length is 14 residues. Germline V lookup: CDR1 MDHEN, CDR2 SYDVKM.

V is TRBV2 and J is TRBJ2-5, with 7 nucleotides matching TRBD1. The CDR3 runs to 13 residues. Per germline, CDR1 SNHLY and CDR2 FYNNEI. V lost 10 bases to trimming and J lost 5 bases; unmatched junction nucleotides: 10. The CDR3 here is CATTTGVGETQYF. The CDR3 DNA follows: TGTGCCACAACCACAGGGGTTGGGGAGACCCAGTACTTC.

The rearrangement links TRBV28 to TRBJ2-4; a weak D match, TRBD2 (5 bases). Germline CDR1 and CDR2: MDHEN and SYDVKM. The CDR3 loop spans 13 amino acids. With 6 bases removed from V and 3 bases from J, the gap between germline ends came to 9 bases. CDR3 in amino acids: CASSGIGKNIQYF. DNA for the CDR3: TGTGCCAGCAGCGGGATTGGCAAAAACATTCAGTACTTC.

This chain connects TRBV28 to TRBJ1-1; unclear D gene. The V end lost 7 bases, the J end lost 2 bases, and 14 bases lay between the germline ends. Germline V gene sequence: CDR1 MDHEN, CDR2 SYDVKM. This CDR3 is 14 amino acids long. CDR3 region: CASTISVVNTEAFF. CDR3 nucleotides: TGTGCCAGCACAATCTCGGTAGTTAACACTGAAGCTTTCTTT.

V usage is TRBV25-1 and J usage is TRBJ2-7, with TRBD1 matching 7 bases. CDR1 is MGHDK and CDR2 is SYGVNS in the germline V gene. The CDR3 covers 14 residues. V was pared by 4 bases and J by 5 bases, with 8 bases of the junction left unmatched. The CDR3 is CASSASTGPDEQYF. CDR3 nucleotide sequence: TGTGCCAGCAGTGCTTCGACAGGGCCTGACGAGCAGTACTTC.

The chain couples TRBV2 to TRBJ1-4, with D unclear. This CDR3 spans 11 amino acids. V was cut by 6 bases and J by 7 bases, with 6 bases left in between. The germline CDR1 and CDR2 sequences are SNHLY and FYNNEI. CDR3 sequence reads: CASRVSEKLFF. CDR3 DNA sequence: TGTGCCAGCAGGGTCAGTGAAAAACTGTTTTTT.

The gene calls are TRBV4-1 and TRBJ1-2, with 8 nucleotides matching TRBD1. Germline V gives CDR1 MGHRA, CDR2 YSYEKL. The V gene end was trimmed by 3 bases and the J gene end by 3 bases; junction bases not matched to a gene: 6. The CDR3 contains 15 residues. DNA for the CDR3: TGCGCCAGCAGCCACGCTGGACAGGGCGACTATGGCTACACCTTC. Its translation: CASSHAGQGDYGYTF.

The chain joins TRBV10-3 to TRBJ1-2, with TRBD1 matching 12 bases. The CDR3 runs 13 residues. Germline V gene sequence: CDR1 ENHRY, CDR2 SYGVKD. The junction had 4 bases not matched to a gene; V was cut back by 8 bases and J by 6 bases. The CDR3 region is CAIGDRGLDGYTF. CDR3 nucleotide sequence: TGTGCCATCGGGGACAGGGGGCTGGATGGCTACACCTTC.

V is TRBV18 and J is TRBJ1-2; 7 nucleotides align to TRBD1. Trimming removed 3 bases from V and 4 bases from J; junction bases left unmatched: 2. The CDR3 totals 13 residues. Germline V gives CDR1 KGHSH, CDR2 LQKENI. The CDR3 sequence: CASSPAGGYGYTF. DNA for the CDR3: TGTGCCAGCTCACCCGCAGGGGGCTATGGCTACACCTTC.

A remark on this clone: Its ends do not fully match the called genes, so a read error is possible. The chain joins TRBV6-5 to TRBJ2-7; the D gene is possibly TRBD2 (6 bases). Germline loops: CDR1 MNHEY, CDR2 SVGAGI. This CDR3 region has 12 residues. The CDR3 sequence: CASSPGLGLYQF. As DNA, the CDR3 is TGTGCCAGCAGTCCAGGCTTGGGACTCTACCAGTTC.

The chain couples TRBV6-1 to TRBJ1-2, with D possibly matching TRBD1 (6 bases). V lost 2 bases to trimming and J lost 5 bases, with 15 bases between them. Germline CDR1 MNHNS, CDR2 SASEGT. CDR3 length: 15 residues. The CDR3, as DNA: TGTGCCAGCAGTGAAAGTCGGACAGCTCCGTATGGCTACACCTTC. Translation: CASSESRTAPYGYTF.

This chain uses TRBV5-4 with TRBJ2-1; 9 bases agree with TRBD1. The germline V gene has CDR1 SGHNT and CDR2 YYREEE (reference sequence). The CDR3 is 17 amino acids. Trimming removed 4 bases from V and 1 base from J; junction bases left unmatched: 9. The CDR3 reads CASSPNPGTGSYNEQFF. Written as DNA, the CDR3 is TGTGCCAGCAGCCCAAACCCTGGGACAGGGTCCTACAATGAGCAGTTCTTC.

The chain is built from TRBV5-1 and TRBJ2-5; D may be TRBD1 (6 bases). The V gene lost 0 bases and the J gene lost 6 bases, with 15 bases spanning the gap. Germline lookup yields CDR1 SGHRS and CDR2 YFSETQ. This CDR3 is built from 15 residues. The DNA of the CDR3 is TGCGCCAGCAGCTTGGAGTCAGGGGTTGGCCAGACCCAGTACTTC. Its protein is CASSLESGVGQTQYF.

V usage is TRBV6-5 and J usage is TRBJ2-7; 8 bases match TRBD2. The CDR3 has 14 residues. Germline V CDR1 and CDR2: MNHEY, SVGAGI. J was trimmed by 4 bases and V by 2 bases; bases with no gene match: 4. The CDR3 region has the DNA TGTGCCAGCAGTTACCCGGGGGGGGGATACGAGCAGTACTTC. Protein sequence: CASSYPGGGYEQYF.

V and J are TRBV30 and TRBJ2-5; 11 bases are shared with TRBD2. Trimming at V came to 5 bases and at J to 5 bases, leaving 7 bases not matched to a gene. The CDR3 has 14 residues. Germline-derived CDR1 and CDR2 are GTSNPN and SVGIG (reference sequence). The CDR3 region has the DNA TGTGCCTGGGGGTTAGCGGGAGGGGGTGAGACCCAGTACTTC. Translated, it gives CAWGLAGGGETQYF.

The chain recombines TRBV13 with TRBJ2-5; 13 bases are shared with TRBD2. There are 17 residues in the CDR3. Germline-derived CDR1 and CDR2 are PRHDT and FYEKMQ (reference sequence). Germline trimming cut 5 bases from V and 3 bases from J; bases unmatched to any gene: 9. The CDR3 sequence: CASSLVGLAGVKETQYF. In nucleotides, the CDR3 is TGTGCCAGCAGCCTAGTAGGACTAGCGGGAGTTAAAGAGACCCAGTACTTC.

V is TRBV5-1 and J is TRBJ1-1, with 7 bases matching TRBD1. The CDR3 covers 15 residues. CDR1 is SGHRS and CDR2 is YFSETQ in the germline V gene. The J segment lost 6 bases and the V segment lost 0 bases, leaving 8 bases of the junction unmatched. CDR3 loop: CASSLVEGGNAEAFF. Here the CDR3 DNA reads TGCGCCAGCAGCTTGGTAGAAGGGGGCAACGCTGAAGCTTTCTTT. The full variable domain, rest sourced from reference TRBV5-1 and TRBJ1-1, is KAGVTQTPRYLIKTRGQQVTLSCSPISGHRSVSWYQQTPGQGLQFLFEYFSETQRNKGNFPGRFSGRQFSNSRSEMNVSTLELGDSALYLCASSLVEGGNAEAFFGQGTRLTVV.